The 21 T cell receptor beta chains below all came from one sample that was sequenced in a study of blood T cell repertoires in COVID-19. Only in-frame clones appear in the TCRdb table, and some are missing; sequencing was by immunoSEQ multiplex PCR. The sample has roughly 280,000 clones, 88% seen once. Sample: peripheral blood. The source of these receptors is a woman aged 25 to 39 with COVID-19, enrolled during active disease.

The CDR3 sequence is CASSPGPTGADRYEQYF. The CDR3 DNA reads TGTGCCAGCAGCCCCGGGCCCACAGGGGCCGATCGCTACGAGCAGTACTTC. The chain recombines TRBV7-9 with TRBJ2-7; 7 bases are shared with TRBD1. The CDR3 runs 17 residues. The V gene's germline CDR1 is SEHNR and CDR2 FQNEAQ (reference sequence). The ends lost 5 bases at V and 3 bases at J; junction bases unmatched: 16. The whole variable domain, remainder taken from reference TRBV7-9 and TRBJ2-7, is DTGVSQNPRHKITKRGQNVTFRCDPISEHNRLYWYRQTLGQGPEFLTYFQNEAQLEKSRLLSDRFSAERPKGSFSTLEIQRTEQGDSAMYLCASSPGPTGADRYEQYFGPGTRLTVT.

V usage is TRBV5-1 and J usage is TRBJ1-1, with 8 bases aligning to TRBD1. This CDR3 region has 14 residues. V lost 4 bases, J lost 5 bases, and 7 bases stayed unmatched. The germline CDR1 and CDR2 sequences are SGHRS and YFSETQ. CDR3 in DNA: TGCGCCAGCAGCCCCTTGGACAGGGCTACTGAAGCTTTCTTT. Protein product: CASSPLDRATEAFF.

The gene calls are TRBV7-9 and TRBJ2-3, with TRBD2 identical over 8 bases. The germline V gene encodes CDR1 SEHNR and CDR2 FQNEAQ (reference sequence). Unmatched junction bases numbered 2, after V lost 1 base and J lost 2 bases. The CDR3 covers 15 residues. CDR3 DNA sequence: TGTGCCAGCAGCTTAGTAGCGGGATTCACAGATACGCAGTATTTT. It specifies CASSLVAGFTDTQYF.

This sequence joins TRBV6-2 or TRBV6-3 and TRBJ1-5, with D maybe TRBD1 (6 bases). The CDR3 contains 15 residues. CDR1 is MNHEY and CDR2 is SVGEGT in the germline V gene. The V gene lost 0 bases and the J gene lost 4 bases, with 10 bases spanning the gap. CDR3 sequence reads: CASSYSGGANQPQHF. DNA of the CDR3: TGTGCCAGCAGTTACTCTGGGGGGGCTAATCAGCCCCAGCATTTT.

The J gene is TRBJ2-2, the V gene TRBV4-2; 7 nucleotides line up with TRBD2. V trimming: 0 bases; J trimming: 13 bases; junction bases outside the gene matches: 11. Per germline, CDR1 LGHNA and CDR2 YNFKEQ. The CDR3 consists of 15 residues. CDR3 nucleotides: TGTGCCAGCAGCCAAGATTCTGGGGGAGGGATGAGGCTGTTTTTT. Translating it yields CASSQDSGGGMRLFF.

V is TRBV7-2 and J is TRBJ2-7; TRBD1 is a possible D gene (6 bases). The V end lost 2 bases, the J end lost 6 bases, and 14 bases lay between the germline ends. The CDR3 sequence is 14 residues long. CDR1 and CDR2 from the germline V gene are SGHTA and FQGNSA. The CDR3 sequence: CASSLNRESPEQYF. In DNA, the CDR3 is TGTGCCAGCAGCTTAAACAGGGAATCCCCCGAGCAGTACTTC.

This chain joins TRBV27 and TRBJ1-1; TRBD1 matches 9 bases. This CDR3 comprises 15 residues. Trimming took 1 base from V and 7 from J; bases not matched to a gene: 7. Per the germline V gene, CDR1 is MNHEY and CDR2 is SMNVEV (reference sequence). CDR3 coding DNA: TGTGCCAGCAGTTTATTCCCGGACAGGGGCATTGAAGCTTTCTTT. Translation: CASSLFPDRGIEAFF.

The chain has TRBV24-1 and TRBJ1-4; TRBD1 is a possible D gene (6 bases). From germline, CDR1 is KGHDR and CDR2 SFDVKD. This CDR3 contains 12 residues. V was clipped by 4 bases and J by 10 bases, with 9 bases between them. CDR3 sequence: CATSEPQGKLFF. In nucleotides, the CDR3 is TGTGCCACCAGTGAACCACAGGGAAAACTGTTTTTT.

The V gene is TRBV27, the J gene TRBJ1-5; TRBD1 is a possible D gene (6 bases). This CDR3 contains 14 residues. V was clipped by 2 bases and J by 6 bases, with 11 bases between them. Germline V gene sequence: CDR1 MNHEY, CDR2 SMNVEV (reference sequence). The CDR3 reads CASSLQGSGQPQHF. CDR3 DNA sequence: TGTGCCAGCAGTTTACAGGGGTCTGGTCAGCCCCAGCATTTT.

The CDR3 loop is CASSRGVINQPQHF. The CDR3 nucleotides are TGTGCCAGCAGCCGGGGGGTCATTAATCAGCCCCAGCATTTT. The chain recombines TRBV7-9 with TRBJ1-5; possible D gene TRBD1, 5 bases. CDR1 is SEHNR, CDR2 FQNEAQ, per germline (reference sequence). Trimming took 5 bases from V and 4 from J, leaving 12 bases between them. The CDR3 is 14 residues long.

The chain joins TRBV28 to TRBJ2-3; 12 nucleotides line up with TRBD2. The CDR3 covers 15 residues. V shed 6 bases and J 3 bases; nucleotides not matched to a gene: 4. The germline V gene encodes CDR1 MDHEN and CDR2 SYDVKM. This CDR3 is CASSEGLAGTDTQYF. The CDR3 region has the DNA TGTGCCAGCAGCGAGGGACTAGCGGGTACAGATACGCAGTATTTT.

The rearrangement uses TRBV19 and TRBJ1-5, with D possibly being TRBD1 (6 bases). Trimming pared 7 bases from V and 2 bases from J, leaving 15 bases between. Germline CDR1 is LNHDA and CDR2 is SQIVND (reference sequence). CDR3 size: 15 residues. In DNA, the CDR3 is TGTGCCAGTAAAGCACAGGGTTCGGGCAATCAGCCCCAGCATTTT. Its protein product is CASKAQGSGNQPQHF.

The J gene is TRBJ1-6, the V gene TRBV9, with TRBD1 matching 7 bases. The CDR3 runs to 14 residues. V gave up 0 bases and J gave up 10 bases; unmatched junction bases: 4. Germline V gene lookup returns CDR1 SGDLS and CDR2 YYNGEE. CDR3 sequence: CASSVAGQNSPLHF. The CDR3, as DNA: TGTGCCAGCAGCGTAGCGGGACAGAACTCACCCCTCCACTTT. The full variable domain, with the rest looked up from reference TRBV9 and TRBJ1-6, is DSGVTQTPKHLITATGQRVTLRCSPRSGDLSVYWYQQSLDQGLQFLIQYYNGEERAKGNILERFSAQQFPDLHSELNLSSLELGDSALYFCASSVAGQNSPLHFGNGTRLTVT.

This clone has more than one count but fewer than ten. This sequence joins TRBV7-6 and TRBJ1-5, with D hard to call. The CDR3 sequence is 15 residues long. V lost 1 base to trimming and J lost 0 bases, with 7 bases between them. Germline CDR1 and CDR2: SGHVS and FNYEAQ. This CDR3 is CASSLDGYSNQPQHF. The CDR3 DNA sequence: TGTGCCAGCAGCTTAGACGGTTATAGCAATCAGCCCCAGCATTTT.

This clone was observed a single time. The genes are TRBV29-1 and TRBJ2-3, with TRBD2 matching 7 bases. The germline V gene encodes CDR1 SQVTM and CDR2 ANQGSEA. The CDR3 covers 14 residues. Trimming removed 1 base from V and 1 base from J; junction bases left unmatched: 2. CDR3 region: CSVEGGSGTDTQYF. The CDR3, as DNA: TGCAGCGTTGAAGGCGGGAGTGGCACAGATACGCAGTATTTT.

The CDR3 here is CASSRDTLISGNTIYF. In DNA form, the CDR3 reads TGTGCCAGCAGTAGGGACACCCTCATCTCTGGAAACACCATATATTTT. This rearrangement joins TRBV11-2 to TRBJ1-3; possibly TRBD1 for D (6 bases). The V gene lost 6 bases and the J gene lost 0 bases, with 15 bases spanning the gap. The CDR3 consists of 16 residues. Germline CDR1 reads SGHAT; CDR2 reads FQNNGV. The full variable domain, completed using reference TRBV11-2 and TRBJ1-3, is EAGVAQSPRYKIIEKRQSVAFWCNPISGHATLYWYQQILGQGPKLLIQFQNNGVVDDSQLPKDRFSAERLKGVDSTLKIQPAKLEDSAVYLCASSRDTLISGNTIYFGEGSWLTVV.

This clone was observed a handful of times. V usage is TRBV5-1 and J usage is TRBJ1-1, with D uncertain. V shed 0 bases and J shed 10 bases, with 13 bases lying between them. The CDR3 runs 13 residues. Looked up from germline, CDR1 is SGHRS and CDR2 is YFSETQ. CDR3 nucleotide sequence: TGCGCCAGCAGCTTGGTTGGGCAGCAGATAGCTTTCTTT. Translation gives CASSLVGQQIAFF.

A few counts support this clone. The J gene is TRBJ2-7, the V gene TRBV6-2 or TRBV6-3; 7 bases are shared with TRBD2. The trim removed 6 bases at V and 5 bases at J, leaving 16 bases unmatched. Germline CDR1 is MNHEY and CDR2 is SVGEGT. CDR3 length equals 16 residues. The CDR3 spells CASSTETGGPRNEQYF. In DNA, the CDR3 is TGTGCCAGCAGCACAGAGACGGGGGGACCGAGGAACGAGCAGTACTTC.

The chain recombines TRBV19 with TRBJ1-5, with unresolved D. The V end lost 9 bases, the J end lost 3 bases, and 15 bases lay between the germline ends. The CDR3 has 14 amino acids. Germline V CDR1 and CDR2: LNHDA, SQIVND (reference sequence). The CDR3 spells CARPGRAYNQPQHF. The CDR3 bases are TGTGCCAGACCCGGTAGAGCCTACAATCAGCCCCAGCATTTT.

This sequence joins TRBV11-3 and TRBJ2-1; weak D call: TRBD2 (6 bases). This CDR3 contains 12 residues. Germline V gene lookup returns CDR1 SGHNT and CDR2 YENEEA. The germline V and J ends were trimmed by 3 bases and 9 bases, with 9 bases remaining between them. In DNA, the CDR3 is TGTGCCAGCAGCTTTGGAGGGAGTGAGCAGTTCTTC. This translates into CASSFGGSEQFF.

This clone was picked up one time. This sequence joins TRBV5-1 and TRBJ1-1; the D is unclear. The length of the CDR3 is 14 residues. Germline CDR1 SGHRS, CDR2 YFSETQ. V was shortened by 4 bases and J by 6 bases, with 16 bases between the two germline ends. In DNA, the CDR3 is TGCGCCAGCAGCCAGGAGGTAGTACGGGCTGAAGCTTTCTTT. Amino acid sequence: CASSQEVVRAEAFF. Full variable domain (remainder filled in from reference TRBV5-1 and TRBJ1-1): KAGVTQTPRYLIKTRGQQVTLSCSPISGHRSVSWYQQTPGQGLQFLFEYFSETQRNKGNFPGRFSGRQFSNSRSEMNVSTLELGDSALYLCASSQEVVRAEAFFGQGTRLTVV.